This T cell receptor beta chain originates from a study of T cell responses to AZD1222 COVID-19 vaccine. The V gene lost 1 base and the J gene lost 7 bases, with 5 bases spanning the gap. The CDR3 is 12 amino acids. Per germline, CDR1 PRHDT and CDR2 FYEKMQ (reference sequence). Sequenced by immunoSEQ multiplex PCR; TCRdb stores in-frame clones only, minus some. The top ten hold around 1.7% of the sample, which has around 140,000 clones, roughly 90% seen once. Some second doses came at about 4 weeks and others at about 12 weeks; these were pooled. Sequencing was performed on peripheral blood, taken 28 days after the second AZD1222 dose. This chain links TRBV13 with TRBJ2-1; D gene uncertain. The receptor was isolated from an adult who received the AZD1222 COVID-19 vaccine. Written as DNA, the CDR3 is TGTGCCAGCAGCTTAGAAGAGAATGAGCAGTTCTTC. It yields the protein CASSLEENEQFF.